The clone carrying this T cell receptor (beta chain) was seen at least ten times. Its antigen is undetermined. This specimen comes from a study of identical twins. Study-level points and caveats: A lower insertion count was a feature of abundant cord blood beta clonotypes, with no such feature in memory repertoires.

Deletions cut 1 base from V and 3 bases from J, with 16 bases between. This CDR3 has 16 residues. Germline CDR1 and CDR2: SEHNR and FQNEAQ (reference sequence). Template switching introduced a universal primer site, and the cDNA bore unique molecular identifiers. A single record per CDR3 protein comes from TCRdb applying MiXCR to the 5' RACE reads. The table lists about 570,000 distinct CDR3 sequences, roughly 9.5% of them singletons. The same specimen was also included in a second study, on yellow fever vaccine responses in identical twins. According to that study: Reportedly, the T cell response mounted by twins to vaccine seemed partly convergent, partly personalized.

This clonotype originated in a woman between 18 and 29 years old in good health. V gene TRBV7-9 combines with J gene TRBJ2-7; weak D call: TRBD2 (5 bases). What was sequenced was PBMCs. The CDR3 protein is CASSLGGSLVIYEQYF. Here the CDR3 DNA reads TGTGCCAGCAGCTTAGGAGGGTCTCTCGTAATCTACGAGCAGTACTTC.